These T cell receptor beta chains were read from a single sample in a study of blood T cell repertoires in COVID-19. Some clones are missing from TCRdb's copy, which holds only in-frame ones; the method was immunoSEQ multiplex PCR. The data contain a few hundred thousand clones, around 87% of them singletons. The material sequenced was PBMCs or T cells enriched from blood (not recorded which). Receptor source: a woman aged 45-65 years who had recovered from COVID-19. Each CDR3 is given with its conserved first and last residue. The D gene is left open where the match is weak. Clone size, where shown, is once, few, many, or a class for clones that have expanded.

abundance	d_gene	j_gene	v_gene	CDR3nt	CDR3aa
-	TRBD1	TRBJ1-1	TRBV29-1	TGCAGCGTTCACAGGGGAAACACTGAAGCTTTCTTT	CSVHRGNTEAFF
-	-	TRBJ2-6	TRBV7-9	TGTGCCAGCAGCTTTTACGGGACTGGGGCCAACGTCCTGACTTTC	CASSFYGTGANVLTF
-	-	TRBJ1-1	TRBV30	TGTGCCTGGAGTGTACGATGGGAGGTAAACACTGAAGCTTTCTTT	CAWSVRWEVNTEAFF
-	-	TRBJ2-1	TRBV9	TGTGCCAGCAGCGTCTACCGGGATGAGCAGTTCTTC	CASSVYRDEQFF
-	TRBD1	TRBJ1-2	TRBV5-1	TGCGCCAGCAGCTTGGGAGGTGCGTCGGACAGGGTCCATGGCTACACCTTC	CASSLGGASDRVHGYTF
-	-	TRBJ2-2	TRBV19	TGTGCCAGTAGTCCCTCGTTCCGCACCGGGGAGCTGTTTTTT	CASSPSFRTGELFF
-	TRBD2	TRBJ2-3	TRBV4-1	TGCGCCAGCAGCCCGACTAGCGGGAGGGGCACAGATACGCAGTATTTT	CASSPTSGRGTDTQYF
-	-	TRBJ1-1	TRBV29-1	TGCAGCGGTCGGACAGAGGAGGCTTTCTTT	CSGRTEEAFF
-	-	TRBJ2-3	TRBV10-3	TGTGCCATCAGTGAGTCGATACTAGCTACGGGGGATACGCAGTATTTT	CAISESILATGDTQYF
-	-	TRBJ1-2	TRBV6-5	TGTGCCAGCAGTTACTCGTTAAGGAGTAGGAGCCATGGCTACACCTTC	CASSYSLRSRSHGYTF
-	TRBD2	TRBJ2-7	TRBV2	TGTGCCAGCAGGGACGCTAGCGGTCCCTACGAGCAGTACTTC	CASRDASGPYEQYF
-	TRBD1	TRBJ1-6	TRBV5-1	TGCGCCAGCAGCCAAGGGACAGGGAGGAATTCACCCCTCCACTTT	CASSQGTGRNSPLHF
-	TRBD2	TRBJ2-7	TRBV18	TGTGCCAGCTCACCCGGGACTAGCGCCTACGAGCAGTACTTC	CASSPGTSAYEQYF
-	-	TRBJ2-1	TRBV5-1	TGCGCCAGCAGCTTGGTGAGACAGGTGAACAATGAGCAGTTCTTC	CASSLVRQVNNEQFF
once	-	TRBJ2-1	TRBV7-9	TGTGCCAGCAGCTTGGGGGCGGGAGCCTACAATGAGCAGTTCTTC	CASSLGAGAYNEQFF
-	-	TRBJ2-1	TRBV19	TGTGCCAGTACCACCGATCCTTACGGGGGAGCCTACAATGAGCAGTTCTTC	CASTTDPYGGAYNEQFF